This TCR beta chain comes out of a study of persistence of HIV-infected CD4 T cells. This clone came up once. The target antigen is unknown. The immunoSEQ assay was version 4, run in survey mode. This table comes from immunoSEQ multiplex PCR, and its TCRdb copy is limited to in-frame clones, with some not included. The data hold 25,000 to 35,000 clones, with 75% to 85% observed a single time. The V segment lost 2 bases and the J segment 6 bases; nucleotides outside the gene matches: 6. There are 14 residues in the CDR3. Germline lookup yields CDR1 LGHDT and CDR2 YNNKEL (reference sequence). The stimulus was lysate of CMV-infected fibroblasts, roughly 10 ug/mL. Memory cells lacking CD40L and CD69 with high CD45RO were sorted.

This rearrangement joins TRBV3-1 (or the pseudogene TRBV3-2) to TRBJ2-7; 8 bases agree with TRBD1. The sequenced sample was CD4+ T cells sorted from PBMCs after roughly 19-hour stimulation, obtained from a patient who received antiretroviral therapy. The TCR originated in an adult man with HIV who was CMV-seropositive. The chain's CDR3 is CASSQLTGGGEQYF. CDR3 coding DNA: TGTGCCAGCAGCCAATTAACAGGGGGAGGCGAGCAGTACTTC.